A selection of T cell receptor beta chains follows, all from one sample in a study of OX40 agonist ivuxolimab in advanced cancers. Produced via immunoSEQ multiplex PCR; TCRdb's table is partial and in-frame only. The data show tens of thousands of clones, about 94% seen once. The sample here was CD4+ or CD8+ T cells sorted from blood, taken in a trial of the OX40 agonist ivuxolimab. Receptor source: an adult with an advanced solid tumor such as melanoma, head and neck, liver or kidney cancer. CDR3s include the opening cysteine and the closing phenylalanine or tryptophan. D genes are given only for firm matches. Not all rows give a size; the values are once, few, many and, for expanded clones, a class.

CASSRTPADRYEQYF	TGTGCCAGCAGCCGGACCCCCGCGGACAGGTACGAGCAGTACTTC	TRBJ2-7	few	TRBD1	TRBV11-2
CASSYWGEGPKTQYF	TGTGCCAGCAGTTATTGGGGGGAGGGCCCGAAGACCCAGTACTTC	TRBJ2-5	-	TRBD2	TRBV6-6
CASRYAGTGDTGELFF	TGTGCCAGCAGATACGCCGGGACAGGAGACACCGGGGAGCTGTTTTTT	TRBJ2-2	-	TRBD1	TRBV5-6
CASSLRGTSGRAAYNEQFF	TGTGCCAGCAGCTTAAGGGGGACTAGCGGGAGGGCCGCATACAATGAGCAGTTCTTC	TRBJ2-1	-	TRBD2	TRBV7-6
CASSSLGLAKVEQFF	TGTGCCAGCAGCTCACTCGGACTAGCGAAAGTTGAGCAGTTCTTC	TRBJ2-1	-	TRBD2	TRBV7-9
CASSVRQMDYGYTF	TGTGCCAGCAGTGTCAGGCAGATGGACTATGGCTACACCTTC	TRBJ1-2	-	-	TRBV2
CASSQVTGSYEQYF	TGCGCCAGCAGCCAAGTTACGGGGAGCTACGAGCAGTACTTC	TRBJ2-7	-	-	TRBV4-3
CASSYDRGGSTDTQYF	TGTGCCAGCAGTTATGATCGAGGCGGGAGCACAGATACGCAGTATTTT	TRBJ2-3	-	-	TRBV6-5
CAWSVPGEGASRLSSF	TGTGCCTGGAGTGTACCCGGGGAGGGGGCTTCCCGTTTGTCTTCGTTC	TRBJ2-7	-	-	TRBV30
CASSFPGLAGSTDTQYF	TGTGCCAGCAGTTTCCCCGGACTAGCGGGCAGCACAGATACGCAGTATTTT	TRBJ2-3	once	TRBD2	TRBV27
CASSLGTGETQYF	TGTGCCAGCAGCCTAGGGACCGGGGAGACCCAGTACTTC	TRBJ2-5	-	-	TRBV7-2